The TCR beta chain under discussion was sequenced for a study of blood T cell repertoires in COVID-19. Study in general: The United States, Italy and Spain were the sources of the acute and convalescent COVID-19 samples.

In the original workflow: Reference gene primer amplification in the assay estimated nucleated cell counts. Method: immunoSEQ multiplex PCR; TCRdb's copy keeps in-frame clones and lacks some. V and J calls plus clone size are reproduced from that table; the DNA served to infer D and trimming. The sample has hundreds of thousands of clones, about four fifths seen once. V lost 5 bases and J lost 7, with 12 bases in between. CDR1 is SGHDN, CDR2 FVKESK, per germline. This CDR3 comprises 13 residues. The TCR was taken from an older man with acute or convalescent COVID-19. This rearrangement joins TRBV14 to TRBJ1-5; no clear D. Material: peripheral blood. The CDR3 DNA reads TGTGCCAGCAGCAGCCTGCCGGGGCAGCCCCAGCATTTT. It translates to CASSSLPGQPQHF.